In this sample, the clone carrying this T cell receptor beta chain turned up once. The data belong to a study of T cell responses to AZD1222 COVID-19 vaccine. Assay: immunoSEQ multiplex PCR; the TCRdb copy retains only in-frame clones and omits some. The table has more than 95,000 clones, over 80% seen once. Trimming pared 0 bases from V and 6 bases from J, leaving 11 bases between. Per the germline V gene, CDR1 is MNHEY and CDR2 is SVGAGI. This CDR3 has 14 amino acids. This sequence joins TRBV6-5 and TRBJ1-2; D is undetermined. The origin of this receptor is an adult in good health. The sequenced sample was peripheral blood, obtained on day 0 of AZD1222 vaccination. CDR3 DNA sequence: TGTGCCAGCAGTTACTCCGGGGTGCTGAATGGCTACACCTTC. Its translation is CASSYSGVLNGYTF.